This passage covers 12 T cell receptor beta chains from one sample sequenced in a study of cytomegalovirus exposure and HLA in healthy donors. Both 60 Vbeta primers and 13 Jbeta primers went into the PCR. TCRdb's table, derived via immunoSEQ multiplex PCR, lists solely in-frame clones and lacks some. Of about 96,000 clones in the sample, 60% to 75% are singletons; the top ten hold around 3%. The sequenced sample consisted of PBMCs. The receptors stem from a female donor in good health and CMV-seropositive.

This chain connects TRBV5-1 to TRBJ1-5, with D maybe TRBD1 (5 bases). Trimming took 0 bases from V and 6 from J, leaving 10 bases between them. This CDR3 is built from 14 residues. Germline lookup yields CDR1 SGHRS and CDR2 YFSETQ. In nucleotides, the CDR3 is TGCGCCAGCAGCTTGGGGCAGGGCACTCAGCCCCAGCATTTT. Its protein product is CASSLGQGTQPQHF.

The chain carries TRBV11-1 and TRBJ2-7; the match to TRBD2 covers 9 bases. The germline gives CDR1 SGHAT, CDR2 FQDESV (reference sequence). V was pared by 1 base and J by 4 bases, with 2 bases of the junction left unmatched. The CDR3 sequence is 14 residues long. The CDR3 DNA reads TGTGCCAGCAGCTTAGGACTAGCGGAATACGAGCAGTACTTC. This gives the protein CASSLGLAEYEQYF.

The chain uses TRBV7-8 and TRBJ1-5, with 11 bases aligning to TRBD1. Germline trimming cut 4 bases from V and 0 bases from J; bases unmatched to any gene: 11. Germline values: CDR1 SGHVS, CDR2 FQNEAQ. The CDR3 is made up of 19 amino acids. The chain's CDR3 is CASSSRTGGSLLSNQPQHF. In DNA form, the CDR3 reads TGTGCCAGCAGCTCGAGGACAGGGGGCTCCCTCCTTAGCAATCAGCCCCAGCATTTT.

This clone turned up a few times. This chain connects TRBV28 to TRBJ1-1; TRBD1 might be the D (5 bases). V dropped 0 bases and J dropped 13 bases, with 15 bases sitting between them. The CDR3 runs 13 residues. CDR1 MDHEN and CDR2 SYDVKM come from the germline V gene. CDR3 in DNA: TGTGCCAGCAGTTTATGGGGCGGGGCCGACCATTTCTTT. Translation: CASSLWGGADHFF.

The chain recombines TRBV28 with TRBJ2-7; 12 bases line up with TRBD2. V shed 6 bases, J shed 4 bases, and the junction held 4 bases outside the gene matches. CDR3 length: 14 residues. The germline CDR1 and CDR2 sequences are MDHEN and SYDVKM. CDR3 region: CASRPGLAGYEQYF. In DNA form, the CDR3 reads TGTGCCAGCAGACCCGGACTAGCGGGGTACGAGCAGTACTTC.

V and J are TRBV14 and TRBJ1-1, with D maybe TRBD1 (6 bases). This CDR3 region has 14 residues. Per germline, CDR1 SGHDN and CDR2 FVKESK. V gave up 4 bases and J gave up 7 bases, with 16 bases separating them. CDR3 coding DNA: TGTGCCAGCAGCCCAGGGGCGCCAACCCTTGAAGCTTTCTTT. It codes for CASSPGAPTLEAFF.

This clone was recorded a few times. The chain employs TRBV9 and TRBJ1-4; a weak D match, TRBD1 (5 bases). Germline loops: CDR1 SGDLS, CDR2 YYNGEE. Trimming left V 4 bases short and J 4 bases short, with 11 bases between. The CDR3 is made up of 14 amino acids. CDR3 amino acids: CASSRTDNNEKLFF. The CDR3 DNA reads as TGTGCCAGCAGCAGGACGGACAATAATGAAAAACTGTTTTTT.

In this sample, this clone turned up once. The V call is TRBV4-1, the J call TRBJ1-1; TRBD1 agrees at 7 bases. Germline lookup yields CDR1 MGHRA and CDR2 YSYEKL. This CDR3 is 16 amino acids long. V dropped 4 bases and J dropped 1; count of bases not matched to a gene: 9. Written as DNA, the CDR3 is TGCGCCAGCAGCCCGAACAGGGGCCGTACGAACACTGAAGCTTTCTTT. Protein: CASSPNRGRTNTEAFF.

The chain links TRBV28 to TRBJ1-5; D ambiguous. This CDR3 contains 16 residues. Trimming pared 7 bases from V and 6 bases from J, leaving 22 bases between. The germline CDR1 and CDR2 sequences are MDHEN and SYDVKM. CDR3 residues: CASKKRAQLGGQPQHF. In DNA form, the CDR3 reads TGTGCCAGCAAAAAAAGGGCCCAGCTGGGAGGTCAGCCCCAGCATTTT. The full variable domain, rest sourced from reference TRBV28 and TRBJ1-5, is DVKVTQSSRYLVKRTGEKVFLECVQDMDHENMFWYRQDPGLGLRLIYFSYDVKMKEKGDIPEGYSVSREKKERFSLILESASTNQTSMYLCASKKRAQLGGQPQHFGDGTRLSIL.

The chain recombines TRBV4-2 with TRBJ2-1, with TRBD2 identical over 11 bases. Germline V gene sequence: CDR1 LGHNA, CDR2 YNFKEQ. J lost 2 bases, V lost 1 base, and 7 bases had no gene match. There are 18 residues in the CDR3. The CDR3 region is CASSQALGTSGAYNEQFF. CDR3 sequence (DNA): TGTGCCAGCAGCCAAGCCCTCGGGACTAGCGGCGCCTACAATGAGCAGTTCTTC.

This CDR3 is CSVRDRVQETQYF. CDR3 nucleotide sequence: TGCAGCGTTAGGGACAGGGTCCAAGAGACCCAGTACTTC. The rearrangement joins TRBV29-1 to TRBJ2-5, with 9 bases aligning to TRBD1. The J segment lost 1 base and the V segment lost 5 bases, leaving 2 bases of the junction unmatched. Germline V CDR1 and CDR2: SQVTM, ANQGSEA. There are 13 residues in the CDR3.

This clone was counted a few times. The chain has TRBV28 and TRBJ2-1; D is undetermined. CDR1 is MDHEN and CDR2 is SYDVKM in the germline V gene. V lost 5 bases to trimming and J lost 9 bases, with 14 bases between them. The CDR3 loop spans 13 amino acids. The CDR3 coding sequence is TGTGCCAGCAGTCCAGTTACGTCCGCTGAGCAGTTCTTC. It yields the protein CASSPVTSAEQFF. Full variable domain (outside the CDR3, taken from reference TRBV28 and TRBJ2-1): DVKVTQSSRYLVKRTGEKVFLECVQDMDHENMFWYRQDPGLGLRLIYFSYDVKMKEKGDIPEGYSVSREKKERFSLILESASTNQTSMYLCASSPVTSAEQFFGPGTRLTVL.